This T cell receptor (beta chain) was obtained from a study of a mutant IDH1 vaccine in newly diagnosed glioma. Study summary: Every participant had undergone radiotherapy, temozolomide, or both before, and most underwent both.

Regarding time point: baseline, week 1 (first vaccination visit). Treatment defined: pre-vaccination baseline after standard-of-care therapy. With 4 bases removed from V and 2 bases from J, the gap between germline ends came to 11 bases. There are 15 residues in the CDR3. Germline V gene sequence: CDR1 SGHAT, CDR2 FQDESV (reference sequence). Notes on the study in general: Top peripheral T cell clonotype shifts appeared unrelated to pseudoprogression. Induction of immune responses by the vaccine occurred in approximately 92% of patients.

Sequencing was performed with immunoSEQ multiplex PCR; in TCRdb, only in-frame clones are kept and a portion is missing. The sample includes approximately 15,000 clones, roughly 96% of them seen just once. Regarding this clone: Its matching antigen is unknown.

This sequence joins TRBV11-1 and TRBJ2-2; possible D gene TRBD1, 5 bases. Sequences were derived from peripheral blood mononuclear cells (PBMCs), sampled from a glioma patient treated with radiotherapy, temozolomide or both. The receptor was derived from a woman in her late teens or twenties with glioma. Some clones in this sample may be carry-over from other donors' samples. The chain's CDR3 is CASSSGHLNTGELFF. The CDR3 DNA is TGTGCCAGCAGCTCCGGACACCTAAACACCGGGGAGCTGTTTTTT.